These T cell receptor beta chains were read from a single sample in a study of cytomegalovirus exposure and HLA in healthy donors. Libraries were prepared by immunoSEQ multiplex PCR; TCRdb keeps only in-frame clonotypes and omits some of them. The sample shows approximately 160,000 clones, approximately 78% of them seen only once. Sequencing was performed on PBMCs. Receptors were obtained from a woman younger than 35 in good health and CMV-seronegative. Both conserved end residues are part of each CDR3. The D gene is left open where the match is weak. Only some rows state a clone size, as once, few, many or a class for expanded clones.

d_call,v_call,clone_size,j_call,cdr3_nt,cdr3_aa
NA,TRBV9,NA,TRBJ1-2,TGTGCCAGCAGCACCCGGACAGCCCACTATGGCTACACCTTC,CASSTRTAHYGYTF
NA,TRBV21-1,NA,TRBJ1-1,TGTGCCAGCAGCAAATGGACCTCGGGGTTGGTGGGGAACACTGAAGCTTTCTTT,CASSKWTSGLVGNTEAFF
NA,TRBV5-4,NA,TRBJ2-7,TGTGCCAGCAGCACCGGGACATCTTACGAGCAGTACTTC,CASSTGTSYEQYF
NA,TRBV10-3,NA,TRBJ2-7,TGTGCCATCAGTGAGGAAGAACTAGCTATCGAGCAGTACTTC,CAISEEELAIEQYF
TRBD2,TRBV9,NA,TRBJ2-4,TGTGCCAGCAGCGCGGGACTAGCGGGAGGGTTTAACATTCAGTACTTC,CASSAGLAGGFNIQYF
TRBD2,TRBV11-1,NA,TRBJ2-1,TGTGCCAGCAGCTCCCGACGGACTAGCGGACGGGCGCAGTTCTTC,CASSSRRTSGRAQFF
NA,TRBV11-2,few,TRBJ2-3,TGTGCCAGCACCCTGGAGCGGCTGGCAGGCGGGAATATAGATACGCAGTATTTT,CASTLERLAGGNIDTQYF
TRBD1,TRBV19,NA,TRBJ2-5,TGTGCCAGTAGTAGGGACAGACCTCCCGGCAGTGAGACCCAGTACTTC,CASSRDRPPGSETQYF
TRBD1,TRBV4-2,NA,TRBJ1-5,TGTGCCAGCAGCCAAGATCCTGGGACAGGGGGATATAGCAATCAGCCCCAGCATTTT,CASSQDPGTGGYSNQPQHF
NA,TRBV4-3,NA,TRBJ2-7,TGCGCCAGCAGCCAAGATGAGGGAACCTCCTACGAGCAGTACTTC,CASSQDEGTSYEQYF
NA,TRBV11-2,NA,TRBJ1-1,TGTGCCAGCAGCTCACAGGACACCACTGAAGCTTTCTTT,CASSSQDTTEAFF
NA,TRBV5-1,NA,TRBJ2-3,TGCGCCAGCAGCCCATCCGCGGGGACTAGCACAGATACGCAGTATTTT,CASSPSAGTSTDTQYF
TRBD2,TRBV5-4,once,TRBJ2-1,TGTGCCAGCAATCTAGCGGGAGCTCGGTCCTACAATGAGCAGTTCTTC,CASNLAGARSYNEQFF
NA,TRBV2,NA,TRBJ1-3,TGTGCCAGCAGTCGTATCGACAGGTCCTCTGGAAACACCATATATTTT,CASSRIDRSSGNTIYF
NA,TRBV5-5,NA,TRBJ1-4,TGTGCCAGCAGCTTGCCACAGGTGGCAACTAATGAAAAACTGTTTTTT,CASSLPQVATNEKLFF
TRBD2,TRBV7-8,NA,TRBJ2-2,TGTGCCAGCAGCCTCCGGCGGGAGGGGTCCGGGGAGCTGTTTTTT,CASSLRREGSGELFF
NA,TRBV5-6,NA,TRBJ2-5,TGTGCCAGCAGCTTGGCAGGAGAGACCCAGTACTTC,CASSLAGETQYF
NA,TRBV27,NA,TRBJ2-5,TGTGCCAGCAGTTTATCTAGGGGGGGGACCCAGTACTTC,CASSLSRGGTQYF
NA,TRBV28,NA,TRBJ2-7,TGTGCCAGCAGTTTATTAGGCGGGCAGGGGTCCTACGAGCAGTACTTC,CASSLLGGQGSYEQYF
TRBD2,TRBV5-1,NA,TRBJ2-7,TGCGCCAGCAGCTTGTCACTAGCGGGAGGGCGTAGCGACGAGCAGTACTTC,CASSLSLAGGRSDEQYF
NA,TRBV30,NA,TRBJ2-1,TGTGCCTGGATCCACTTGAGCTCCTACAATGAGCAGTTCTTC,CAWIHLSSYNEQFF